This T cell receptor (beta chain) was found in a study of OX40 agonist ivuxolimab in advanced cancers. With respect to the entire study: The costimulatory receptor OX40 (CD134) was targeted by ivuxolimab, a fully human IgG2 agonistic monoclonal antibody. Intravenous ivuxolimab was administered to patients every 2 weeks at six dose levels: 0.01, 0.1, 0.3, 1.5, 3 and 10 mg/kg. Of the approximately 50 dose-escalation patients, hepatocellular carcinoma was present in roughly 19, melanoma in some 15, renal cell carcinoma in 9 and head and neck cancer in 9. The dose-escalation cohort was roughly 83% male with a mean age of about 60 years, ranging from about 20 to 85. Prior anti-PD-1, anti-PD-L1 or anti-CTLA-4 therapy was permitted, and 40% to 50% of dose-escalation patients had received checkpoint inhibitors. Three dose-escalation patients achieved partial responses, one with hepatocellular carcinoma and two with cutaneous melanoma. The purpose of peripheral TCRbeta sequencing was to test whether ivuxolimab changed TCR sequence diversity and led to clonal T-cell expansion. The monotherapy dose-escalation portion (N of about 52 patients) of the phase I ivuxolimab trial is reported in the paper.

General conclusions and limits of the study: Antigen specificity was not determined for the clonally expanded peripheral T cells. Low levels of normalized T-cell clonal expansion were also shown by some nonresponding patients. After ivuxolimab, CD8+ T cells had more expanded clones than CD4+ T cells on average. Clonal expansion of both CD4+ and CD8+ blood T cells was observed from baseline to week 6 at doses 0.1 to 3.0 mg/kg. In partial responders in the 0.1-3.0 mg/kg groups, normalized peripheral clonal expansion was found to be among the lowest, especially among CD8+ T cells.

Patients with a history of autoimmune disease or receiving systemic immunosuppression were excluded from the trial. Peripheral blood for TCR sequencing was collected from all dose cohorts at baseline, on cycle 4 day 1, and on cycle 7 day 1. Samples came from an open-label, multicenter, first-in-human phase I dose-escalation trial of ivuxolimab. Adults with locally advanced or metastatic melanoma, renal cell, hepatocellular, or head and neck squamous cell carcinoma were enrolled in the trial. CD4+ and CD8+ T cells were sorted separately from peripheral blood before TCR sequencing. Genomic DNA was extracted from sorted cells for sequencing of the TCRbeta CDR3 region. The immunoSEQ Assay was used for sequencing of TCRbeta CDR3 regions. Sourced from immuneACCESS, this table was stored by TCRdb with only in-frame sequences that have V and J called. A share of the clones is absent; for the studies checked, an unresolved V gene accounts for under half, and the remainder has no known explanation. This sample is represented by over 80,000 clones; roughly nine tenths of them were singletons. In total, the top ten clones hold around 5.5% of the sample.

Remarks on this clone: Its target antigen remains unknown. No base-level quality is on record; no much larger clone is a single base apart.

This specimen consisted of CD4+ or CD8+ T cells sorted from blood, obtained in a trial of the OX40 agonist ivuxolimab. The sequence was collected from an adult with an advanced solid tumor such as melanoma, head and neck, liver or kidney cancer.

The CDR3 sequence is CAWTAGGSADTQYF. At the DNA level, the sequence is TGTGCCTGGACCGCCGGGGGGTCCGCAGATACGCAGTATTTT. Rearrangement joined TRBV30 to TRBJ2-3; 7 of the junction bases match TRBD2. Ends trimmed: V by 4 bases, J by 4 bases; bases unmatched to a gene: 8. CDR1 GTSNPN and CDR2 SVGIG are derived from the germline V gene (reference sequence). The CDR3 has 14 amino acids, counting the end cysteine and phenylalanine. Kept here is only the CDR3 DNA, which spans 42 bases and is read in frame from base 1. Here the CDR3 is joined to the reference TRBV30 and TRBJ2-3 genes, and the full variable domain is: SQTIHQWPATLVQPVGSPLSLECTVEGTSNPNLYWYRQAAGRGLQLLFYSVGIGQISSEVPQNLSASRPQDRQFILSSKKLLLSDSGFYLCAWTAGGSADTQYFGPGTRLTVL.